The 25 T cell receptor beta chains presented below share a single source sample, sequenced in a study of beta chain features in type 1 diabetes. Isolated RNA was reverse transcribed in full, so expressed TCRB transcripts were sequenced. Clones were read by immunoSEQ multiplex PCR, and TCRdb kept only the in-frame ones, dropping some. The table has 150,000 to 190,000 clones, about 8.5% seen once; the top ten hold 0.55% to 0.75%. Sequences were obtained from central memory CD4+ T cells from blood. The receptors derive from a young man in good health.

This clone appeared a few times. This chain uses TRBV5-4 with TRBJ1-4; D not resolved. Germline V lookup: CDR1 SGHNT, CDR2 YYREEE (reference sequence). Trimming took off 4 bases at V and 6 bases at J, with 13 bases between the two ends. The CDR3 covers 14 residues. The CDR3 DNA sequence: TGTGCCAGCAGCCTGGCGTCAGGCGATGAAAAACTGTTTTTT. Protein: CASSLASGDEKLFF.

The chain joins TRBV7-6 to TRBJ2-7; D might be TRBD2 (6 bases). The germline CDR1 and CDR2 sequences are SGHVS and FNYEAQ. V lost 0 bases, J lost 3 bases, and 15 bases lay in between. The CDR3 has 16 amino acids. CDR3 coding DNA: TGTGCCAGCAGCTTAGCAGGAGGGGCGGGGAGCTACGAGCAGTACTTC. This gives the protein CASSLAGGAGSYEQYF.

The genes are TRBV30 and TRBJ2-7; D is possibly TRBD1 (6 bases). V shed 5 bases and J shed 4 bases, with 15 bases lying between them. The CDR3 is 13 amino acids. Germline CDR1 and CDR2: GTSNPN and SVGIG (reference sequence). The CDR3 region is CAWAVGAPYEQYF. The CDR3 DNA reads TGTGCCTGGGCGGTGGGGGCCCCTTACGAGCAGTACTTC.

This chain joins TRBV28 and TRBJ1-1; 7 bases agree with TRBD1. The V gene end was trimmed by 8 bases and the J gene end by 3 bases; junction bases not matched to a gene: 6. The CDR3 totals 13 residues. CDR1 is MDHEN, CDR2 SYDVKM, per germline. As DNA, the CDR3 is TGTGCCAGCGGGGCAGGGACAGACACTGAAGCTTTCTTT. Protein: CASGAGTDTEAFF.

This clone was counted at least ten times. The genes are TRBV7-9 and TRBJ2-2, with 7 bases fitting TRBD1. The CDR3 is 16 residues long. Trimming removed 1 base from V and 5 bases from J; junction bases left unmatched: 7. The germline V gene encodes CDR1 SEHNR and CDR2 FQNEAQ (reference sequence). The CDR3 DNA follows: TGTGCCAGCAGCTTAGTTTCCGGGACAGAGACCGGGGAGCTGTTTTTT. The encoded protein is CASSLVSGTETGELFF.

The chain combines TRBV7-2 with TRBJ1-4; no clear D gene. The CDR3 is made up of 15 amino acids. Deletions cut 1 base from V and 4 bases from J, with 10 bases between. Germline assignment: CDR1 SGHTA and CDR2 FQGNSA. The CDR3 bases are TGTGCCAGCAGCTTAGTTGGAGGCCATAATGAAAAACTGTTTTTT. This gives the protein CASSLVGGHNEKLFF.

This clone turned up a few times. V is TRBV7-6 and J is TRBJ2-7; tentatively, D is TRBD1 (6 bases). V was cut by 5 bases and J by 2 bases, with 13 bases left in between. The CDR3 spans 14 residues. Germline V gives CDR1 SGHVS, CDR2 FNYEAQ. The CDR3 sequence: CASSRRQETYEQYF. The CDR3 region has the DNA TGTGCCAGCAGCAGACGACAGGAAACCTACGAGCAGTACTTC.

This chain connects TRBV4-2 to TRBJ2-3; TRBD1 might be the D (7 bases). V gave up 0 bases and J gave up 0 bases, with 10 bases separating them. The CDR3 totals 16 residues. Germline V lookup: CDR1 LGHNA, CDR2 YNFKEQ. This CDR3 is CASSQDGGGSTDTQYF. The CDR3 DNA reads as TGTGCCAGCAGCCAAGATGGAGGGGGCAGCACAGATACGCAGTATTTT.

This clone has only a few counts. The same CDR3 can be traced to other DNA sequences in this sample. The gene calls are TRBV5-1 and TRBJ2-3, with 14 bases matching TRBD2. Germline CDR1 SGHRS, CDR2 YFSETQ. This CDR3 is built from 15 residues. Trimming took 4 bases from V and 4 from J; bases not matched to a gene: 2. CDR3 residues: CASSPGLAGADTQYF. The CDR3 nucleotides read TGCGCCAGCAGCCCGGGACTAGCGGGAGCAGATACGCAGTATTTT. Full variable domain (remainder filled in from reference TRBV5-1 and TRBJ2-3): KAGVTQTPRYLIKTRGQQVTLSCSPISGHRSVSWYQQTPGQGLQFLFEYFSETQRNKGNFPGRFSGRQFSNSRSEMNVSTLELGDSALYLCASSPGLAGADTQYFGPGTRLTVL.

Only a few counts were recorded for this clone. This chain joins TRBV11-2 and TRBJ2-7, with D tentatively TRBD2 (6 bases). Trimming took 1 base from V and 0 from J, leaving 10 bases between them. The CDR3 contains 15 residues. CDR1 and CDR2 (germline): SGHAT, FQNNGV. CDR3 region: CASSLAGEFSYEQYF. The CDR3 region has the DNA TGTGCCAGCAGCTTAGCGGGAGAATTCTCCTACGAGCAGTACTTC.

This clone was detected only a few times. The chain has TRBV5-1 and TRBJ2-7, with TRBD1 as a possible D gene (7 bases). This CDR3 is 15 amino acids long. V dropped 4 bases and J dropped 0 bases, with 14 bases sitting between them. In germline, CDR1 is SGHRS, CDR2 YFSETQ. For the CDR3, the DNA is TGCGCCAGCAGCGGCGGGACAGCCCTCTCCTACGAGCAGTACTTC. Translating it yields CASSGGTALSYEQYF. Together with reference TRBV5-1 and TRBJ2-7, the CDR3 gives the full variable domain: KAGVTQTPRYLIKTRGQQVTLSCSPISGHRSVSWYQQTPGQGLQFLFEYFSETQRNKGNFPGRFSGRQFSNSRSEMNVSTLELGDSALYLCASSGGTALSYEQYFGPGTRLTVT.

The chain links TRBV5-1 to TRBJ2-2; D is perhaps TRBD1 (5 bases). Trimming pared 4 bases from V and 2 bases from J, leaving 12 bases between. The CDR3 loop spans 15 amino acids. The germline gives CDR1 SGHRS, CDR2 YFSETQ. DNA for the CDR3: TGCGCCAGCAGCAAGACAGATTTCAACACCGGGGAGCTGTTTTTT. Translating it yields CASSKTDFNTGELFF.

The chain combines TRBV7-3 with TRBJ2-1; TRBD1 agrees at 7 bases. CDR3 length: 15 amino acids. Germline assignment: CDR1 SGHTA and CDR2 FQGTGA. With 3 bases clipped from V and 2 bases from J, the junction kept 4 bases outside the gene matches. CDR3 sequence: CASSLGQTPYNEQFF. CDR3 DNA sequence: TGTGCCAGCAGCTTGGGACAGACGCCCTACAATGAGCAGTTCTTC. Using reference TRBV7-3 and TRBJ2-1 for the parts outside the CDR3, the full variable domain is GAGVSQTPSNKVTEKGKYVELRCDPISGHTALYWYRQSLGQGPEFLIYFQGTGAADDSGLPNDRFFAVRPEGSVSTLKIQRTERGDSAVYLCASSLGQTPYNEQFFGPGTRLTVL.

This clone has only a few counts. This chain uses TRBV15 with TRBJ1-1; 7 bases line up with TRBD1. The CDR3 covers 16 residues. Germline assignment: CDR1 LNHNV and CDR2 YYDKDF (reference sequence). V shed 0 bases and J 6 bases; nucleotides not matched to a gene: 10. The CDR3: CATSRDTQGDFPEAFF. The CDR3 DNA sequence: TGTGCCACCAGCAGAGATACCCAGGGGGATTTCCCTGAAGCTTTCTTT.

This chain connects TRBV6-1 to TRBJ2-3; no reliable D call. V lost 2 bases and J lost 3, with 6 bases in between. CDR1 is MNHNS and CDR2 is SASEGT in the germline V gene. The CDR3 sequence is 13 residues long. CDR3 nucleotides: TGTGCCAGCAGTGAAATAGCAACAGATACGCAGTATTTT. Translating gives CASSEIATDTQYF.

This clone was found a few times. CDR3 bases: TGTGCCAGCAGCCCGGGGGGGAACCAAGAGACCCAGTACTTC. Amino acids: CASSPGGNQETQYF. The chain has TRBV7-6 and TRBJ2-5; 8 positions match TRBD2. V lost 5 bases to trimming and J lost 0 bases; unmatched junction nucleotides: 2. Germline lookup yields CDR1 SGHVS and CDR2 FNYEAQ. CDR3 length: 14 amino acids.

This chain uses TRBV7-6 with TRBJ2-7; 10 bases align to TRBD1. Germline-derived CDR1 and CDR2 are SGHVS and FNYEAQ. The CDR3 extends over 14 amino acids. J gave up 4 bases and V 3 bases, and 3 bases lay outside the gene matches. As DNA, the CDR3 is TGTGCCAGCAGCTTCGGGACAGGGGTTTACGAGCAGTACTTC. As protein: CASSFGTGVYEQYF.

The rearrangement uses TRBV5-6 and TRBJ2-3; 8 nucleotides match TRBD1. There are 16 residues in the CDR3. Germline trimming cut 5 bases from V and 0 bases from J; bases unmatched to any gene: 8. Germline V CDR1 and CDR2: SGHDT, YYEEEE. The CDR3 protein is CASSSGTGASTDTQYF. As DNA, the CDR3 is TGTGCCAGCAGTTCCGGGACAGGAGCTAGCACAGATACGCAGTATTTT.

V is TRBV5-1 and J is TRBJ2-1; perhaps TRBD1 as D (6 bases). With 4 bases removed from V and 5 bases from J, the gap between germline ends came to 28 bases. Germline CDR1 SGHRS, CDR2 YFSETQ. The CDR3 has 19 residues. CDR3 sequence reads: CASSPGLRTIRGPNNEQFF. CDR3 nucleotides: TGCGCCAGCAGCCCAGGCCTGAGGACCATCAGGGGCCCCAACAATGAGCAGTTCTTC.

This clone was observed a handful of times. The V call is TRBV7-6, the J call TRBJ2-1; 7 bases agree with TRBD2. The germline V gene has CDR1 SGHVS and CDR2 FNYEAQ. The CDR3 is 15 amino acids. V shed 0 bases, J shed 5 bases, and the junction held 4 bases outside the gene matches. Here the CDR3 reads CASSLALLADNEQFF. For the CDR3, the DNA is TGTGCCAGCAGCTTAGCGCTCCTAGCGGACAATGAGCAGTTCTTC.

A few counts support this clone. The chain carries TRBV16 and TRBJ2-7, with a possible D match to TRBD1 (5 bases). The CDR3 has 16 residues. Germline V gene sequence: CDR1 KGHSY, CDR2 FQNENV. V was shortened by 0 bases and J by 2 bases, with 14 bases between the two germline ends. As DNA, the CDR3 is TGTGCCAGCAGCCAATCTAAGGGTTTAGGGGCCTACGAGCAGTACTTC. This codes for CASSQSKGLGAYEQYF.

V and J are TRBV19 and TRBJ2-3; perhaps TRBD2 as D (5 bases). Trimming removed 5 bases from V and 1 base from J, with 13 bases in between. Germline V gene lookup returns CDR1 LNHDA and CDR2 SQIVND (reference sequence). The CDR3 contains 15 residues. CDR3 residues: CASSLYEGGTDTQYF. In DNA, the CDR3 is TGTGCCAGTAGTTTGTATGAGGGAGGCACAGATACGCAGTATTTT.

This clone has a handful of counts. V usage is TRBV29-1 and J usage is TRBJ2-2; TRBD2 matches 10 bases. J was trimmed by 1 base and V by 7 bases; bases with no gene match: 3. Germline CDR1 SQVTM, CDR2 ANQGSEA. The CDR3 spans 14 residues. CDR3 region: CSARTSGNTGELFF. For the CDR3, the DNA is TGCAGCGCCAGGACTAGCGGGAACACCGGGGAGCTGTTTTTT.

This clone occurred many times. This chain uses TRBV10-3 with TRBJ1-5; tentative D call: TRBD1 (6 bases). There are 15 residues in the CDR3. Germline V CDR1 and CDR2: ENHRY, SYGVKD. Trimming pared 3 bases from V and 3 bases from J, leaving 12 bases between. In DNA, the CDR3 is TGTGCCATCAGTGATTCGAAGGGGGACAATCAGCCCCAGCATTTT. This sequence encodes CAISDSKGDNQPQHF.

This clone was seen ten or more times. The gene calls are TRBV18 and TRBJ2-2; 7 bases map to TRBD1. CDR1 is KGHSH and CDR2 is LQKENI in the germline V gene. V trimming: 1 base; J trimming: 1 base; junction bases outside the gene matches: 0. The CDR3 is 15 residues long. Here the CDR3 reads CASSPRDRNTGELFF. The DNA of the CDR3 is TGTGCCAGCTCACCACGGGACAGGAACACCGGGGAGCTGTTTTTT.